This TCR beta chain came from a study of T cell responses to AZD1222 COVID-19 vaccine. Findings and caveats of the study: Baseline seropositivity occurred in only a handful of AZD1222 recipients.

Sequencing used immunoSEQ multiplex PCR; TCRdb keeps in-frame clones, though not all of them. The sample comprises tens of thousands of clones, 90% of which are singletons, and around 5.3% rests with the top ten. The CDR3 is 16 amino acids. Germline V lookup: CDR1 MNHNY, CDR2 SVGAGI (reference sequence). After removal of 0 bases from V and 2 bases from J, the junction contained 0 bases not matched to a gene. A remark on this clone: What it binds is not known.

The source was peripheral blood, collected on day 0 of AZD1222 vaccination. The source is an adult in good health. V and J are TRBV6-6 and TRBJ2-5; 13 bases fit TRBD2. CDR3 region: CASSYSLAGGQETQYF. Written as DNA, the CDR3 is TGTGCCAGCAGTTACTCACTAGCGGGGGGGCAAGAGACCCAGTACTTC.